This T cell receptor (beta chain) is drawn from a study of blood T cell repertoires in COVID-19. Across the study: Some COVID-19 samples were acute and others convalescent; all came from the United States, Italy and Spain. The analysed material was cDNA or gDNA that came from T cells, B-cell-depleted T cells, or PBMCs.

Clinical history reported by participants formed the basis on which cohorts were assigned. In the authors' workflow: Estimated nucleated cell counts came from reference gene primer amplification. The protocol was immunoSEQ multiplex PCR, while the TCRdb copy is restricted to in-frame clones and leaves out a portion. V, J and clone size are those of that table, while D and trimming were read from the DNA. Of about 48,000 clones in the sample, around 87% were seen once. Germline V gives CDR1 MNHEY, CDR2 SMNVEV (reference sequence). The CDR3 sequence is 14 residues long. With V trimmed by 6 bases and J by 9 bases, 14 bases remained unmatched.

The clonotype comes from a woman aged 50 to 65 who had recovered from COVID-19. Material for sequencing was PBMCs or T cells enriched from blood (not recorded which). The rearrangement joins TRBV27 to TRBJ2-7; 7 bases map to TRBD1. The CDR3 sequence: CASSLGGSTTAQYF. Written as DNA, the CDR3 is TGTGCCAGCAGCCTAGGGGGCAGTACGACTGCGCAGTACTTC.